A selection of T cell receptor beta chains follows, all from one sample in a study of blood T cell repertoires in COVID-19. Assay used: immunoSEQ multiplex PCR; TCRdb lists only in-frame clones, some missing. Of 200,000 to 250,000 clones in the sample, around 82% were seen once. Material: peripheral blood. The receptors derive from a woman between 65 and 79 years old with acute or convalescent COVID-19. CDR3s include the opening cysteine and the closing phenylalanine or tryptophan. The D gene is left open where the match is weak. The size entry is marked missing in some rows and otherwise reads once, few, many or a size class.

v_gene,abundance,d_gene,j_gene,CDR3aa,CDR3nt
TRBV19,few,.,TRBJ1-2,CASSIASAGANYGYTF,TGTGCCAGTAGTATAGCGTCAGCGGGAGCTAACTATGGCTACACCTTC
TRBV4-2,.,.,TRBJ2-6,CASSLREGTGANVLTF,TGTGCCAGCAGCCTAAGAGAGGGAACTGGGGCCAACGTCCTGACTTTC
TRBV18,.,.,TRBJ2-3,CASSQLGGADTQYF,TGTGCCAGCTCACAGTTGGGAGGCGCAGATACGCAGTATTTT
TRBV2,.,TRBD1,TRBJ2-7,CASSRTGADYEQYF,TGTGCCAGCTCTAGGACAGGGGCGGACTACGAGCAGTACTTC
TRBV6-5,.,.,TRBJ1-1,CASSYRGGAFF,TGTGCCAGCAGTTACAGGGGTGGCGCTTTCTTT
TRBV10-2,.,TRBD2,TRBJ2-5,CASSISGGAFLETQYF,TGCGCCAGCAGTATCAGCGGGGGGGCCTTTTTGGAGACCCAGTACTTC
TRBV25-1,.,TRBD1,TRBJ1-1,CASSRQGETEAFF,TGTGCCAGCAGTCGACAGGGGGAGACTGAAGCTTTCTTT
TRBV6-2/TRBV6-3,.,.,TRBJ1-2,CASSYSPGPGYTF,TGTGCCAGCAGTTACAGTCCAGGCCCTGGCTACACCTTC
TRBV7-6,once,.,TRBJ1-6,CASSLSDPNSPLHF,TGTGCCAGCAGCTTATCAGATCCGAATTCACCCCTCCACTTT
TRBV7-2,few,.,TRBJ2-7,CASSLNGGRSYEQYF,TGTGCCAGCAGCTTAAACGGGGGACGCTCCTACGAGCAGTACTTC
TRBV18,.,TRBD1,TRBJ2-7,CASSPDPGQGNEQYF,TGTGCCAGCTCACCCGACCCGGGACAGGGCAACGAGCAGTACTTC
TRBV6-1,many,.,TRBJ1-2,CASSGFVGEVGYGYTF,TGTGCCAGCAGTGGATTTGTCGGAGAAGTAGGTTATGGCTACACCTTC